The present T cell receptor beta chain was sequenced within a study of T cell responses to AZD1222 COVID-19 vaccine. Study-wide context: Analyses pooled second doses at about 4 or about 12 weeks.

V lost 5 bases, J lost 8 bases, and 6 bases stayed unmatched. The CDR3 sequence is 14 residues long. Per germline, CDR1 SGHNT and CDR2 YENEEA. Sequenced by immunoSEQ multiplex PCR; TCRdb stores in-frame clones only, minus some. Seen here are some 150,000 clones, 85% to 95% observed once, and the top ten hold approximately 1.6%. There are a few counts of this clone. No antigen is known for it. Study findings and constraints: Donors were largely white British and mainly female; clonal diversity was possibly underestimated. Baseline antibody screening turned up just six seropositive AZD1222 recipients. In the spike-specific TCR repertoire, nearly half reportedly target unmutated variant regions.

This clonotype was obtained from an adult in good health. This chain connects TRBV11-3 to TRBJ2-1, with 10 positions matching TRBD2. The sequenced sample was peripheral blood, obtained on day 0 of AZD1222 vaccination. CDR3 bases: TGTGCCAGCAGCCGAGGGACTAGCGCTGATGAGCAGTTCTTC. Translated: CASSRGTSADEQFF.